This T cell receptor (beta chain) emerged from a study of shared clonotypes between healthy human individuals. Study-wide background: Every donor yielded three CD4 naive, three CD4 memory, two CD8 naive and one CD8 memory plate. Study findings and constraints: Naive CD4 clonotypes were shared across several donors at approximately 5.3%. Estimated clonotype richness was generally higher in naive than memory subsets.

Remarks on this clone: The antigen is not known.

Sequencing was performed with immunoSEQ multiplex PCR; in TCRdb, only in-frame clones are kept and a portion is missing. The sample lists around 1.6 million clones; 95% to 99% were seen once. Germline-derived CDR1 and CDR2 are SGDLS and YYNGEE. The CDR3 runs to 15 residues. V was pared by 1 base and J by 8 bases, with 8 bases of the junction left unmatched. This rearrangement joins TRBV9 to TRBJ2-1; 8 nucleotides align to TRBD2. This sequence was found in a man aged 30 to 39 in good health. The sample taken for sequencing was naive CD4+ T cells sorted from blood. Subset: CD45RA+ positively selected. Written as DNA, the CDR3 is TGTGCCAGCAGCGTAAACGGGAGGGAGGGATATGAGCAGTTCTTC. Encoded protein: CASSVNGREGYEQFF.